These T cell receptor beta chains were read from a single sample in a study of neoadjuvant anti-PD-1 for oral cavity cancer. Profiling relied on immunoSEQ multiplex PCR, and the TCRdb table lists in-frame clones only, not all of them. The sample holds tens of thousands of clones, more than 60% seen once. Here the sequenced sample was PBMCs, taken before nivolumab (anti-PD-1) treatment. These receptors came from a person between 40 and 85 years old with oral cavity squamous cell carcinoma. The CDR3 runs from the conserved cysteine through the conserved F or W. D genes are given only for firm matches. Where a row states a size, it is once, few, many or the class of an expanded clone; other rows omit it.

clone_size d_call j_call v_call cdr3_nt cdr3_aa
few - TRBJ2-2 TRBV2 TGTGCCAGCAGTGAAGCGCTTCGGCGGGGGAACACCGGGGAGCTGTTTTTT CASSEALRRGNTGELFF
- - TRBJ1-6 TRBV27 TGTGCCAGCAGGTGGTGGCAGGATAATTCACCCCTCCACTTT CASRWWQDNSPLHF
- - TRBJ1-3 TRBV7-9 TGTGCCAGCAGCTTACTGGACACCATATATTTT CASSLLDTIYF
- - TRBJ2-5 TRBV5-1 TGCGCCAGCAGCTTCCAGGGGAGGCAAGAGACCCAGTACTTC CASSFQGRQETQYF
few TRBD1 TRBJ1-1 TRBV7-8 TGTGCCAGCAGCTTTGCCAGGGACAGTAAAGCTTTCTTT CASSFARDSKAFF
- - TRBJ2-3 TRBV11-3 TGTGCCAGCAGCACAGGGATAGATACGCAGTATTTT CASSTGIDTQYF
- - TRBJ2-1 TRBV5-8 TGTGCCAGCAGCTTGGGGCAGGCCAGAAATGAGCAGTTCTTC CASSLGQARNEQFF
few TRBD1 TRBJ2-3 TRBV5-5 TGTGCCAGCAGCTCTGGACAGGGACCGCAGTATTTT CASSSGQGPQYF
- - TRBJ2-6 TRBV5-1 TGCGCCAGCAGCTTGCAGTGGTCTTCTGGGGCCAACGTCCTGACTTTC CASSLQWSSGANVLTF
- - TRBJ2-7 TRBV27 TGTGCCAGCAGAGCAACTAGTACAATCACCTCCTACGAGCAGTACTTC CASRATSTITSYEQYF
- TRBD1 TRBJ2-5 TRBV29-1 TGCAGCGTTCGCCAGGGACAGGCACAAGGGACCCAGTACTTC CSVRQGQAQGTQYF
once TRBD1 TRBJ1-3 TRBV25-1 TGTGCCAGCAGTGATTCAGGGGGACTTGGAAACACCATATATTTT CASSDSGGLGNTIYF
few TRBD2 TRBJ2-3 TRBV19 TGTGCCAGTAGTGCTAGCGGGAGGAGGGATACGCAGTATTTT CASSASGRRDTQYF
- - TRBJ1-2 TRBV6-6 TGTGCCAGCAGTTACTCGAGATTGGACAGTAACTATGGCTACACCTTC CASSYSRLDSNYGYTF
- TRBD2 TRBJ2-6 TRBV4-1 TGCGCCAGCAGCCAAGAAAGCGGGAATCCCGGGGCCAACGTCCTGACTTTC CASSQESGNPGANVLTF
- TRBD1 TRBJ1-5 TRBV5-8 TGTGCCAGCAGCTTGGCAGGGGGCCCTAATCAGCCCCAGCATTTT CASSLAGGPNQPQHF
- - TRBJ1-1 TRBV5-1 TGCGCCAGCTCAGCGGGCACAGCGAACACTGAAGCTTTCTTT CASSAGTANTEAFF
few TRBD2 TRBJ2-5 TRBV19 TGTGCCAGTAGTAGACTAGCGGGTAAAGAGACCCAGTACTTC CASSRLAGKETQYF
- - TRBJ2-7 TRBV5-6 TGTGCCAGCAGCTATTCAGGAGGCACCCACGAGCAGTACTTC CASSYSGGTHEQYF
- - TRBJ1-1 TRBV6-1 TGTGCCAGCAGTTACACTGAAGCTTTCTTT CASSYTEAFF
once TRBD2 TRBJ2-7 TRBV11-2 TGTGCCAGCAGCCCCGGGAGCGGGAGTGGGTACGAGCAGTACTTC CASSPGSGSGYEQYF
few - TRBJ1-2 TRBV9 TGTGCCAGCAGCGATGTATTCGGCGCTAACTATGGCTACACCTTC CASSDVFGANYGYTF
- TRBD1 TRBJ2-7 TRBV15 TGTGCCACCAGCAGCGTTCCCTTGGGGACAGGGTCTAACGAGCAGTACTTC CATSSVPLGTGSNEQYF
- TRBD2 TRBJ2-3 TRBV10-1 TGCGCCAGCAAGAGGGGACTAGCGGGCACAGATACGCAGTATTTT CASKRGLAGTDTQYF
- TRBD1 TRBJ1-5 TRBV7-2 TGTGCCAGCAACACCGGGACAGGGCCCCCTAGCAATCAGCCCCAGCATTTT CASNTGTGPPSNQPQHF
- TRBD2 TRBJ2-5 TRBV29-1 TGCAGCGTCGGACTAGTGGGAGAGACCCAGTACTTC CSVGLVGETQYF
- - TRBJ1-6 TRBV30 TGTGCCTGGGTCGGCGGGGGGGGGATGTTGGGAATCGCACCCCTCCACTTT CAWVGGGGMLGIAPLHF
few TRBD1 TRBJ1-6 TRBV5-5 TGTGCCAGCAGCCACACGACAGGGCATTCACCCCTCCACTTT CASSHTTGHSPLHF
- - TRBJ1-3 TRBV18 TGTGCCAGCTCACCCCAGGGGTCTGGAAACACCATATATTTT CASSPQGSGNTIYF
- - TRBJ2-7 TRBV27 TGTGCCAGCAGTTTCTCGACAGGTCTTTCCTACGAGCAGTACTTC CASSFSTGLSYEQYF
- - TRBJ1-2 TRBV19 TGTGCCAGTAGTACCGAACAGGTCCCCTCCTATGGCTACACCTTC CASSTEQVPSYGYTF
- - TRBJ1-6 TRBV7-9 TGTGCCAGCAGCTCTACTTTCAGAATAGATTCACCCCTCCACTTT CASSSTFRIDSPLHF
- TRBD2 TRBJ2-1 TRBV28 TGTGCCAGCAGTTTTCTAGGACTAGCGGGAGGAGGGTCGCCGAATGAGCAGTTCTTC CASSFLGLAGGGSPNEQFF
- - TRBJ2-2 TRBV30 TGTGCCTGGAGTTCCCTCCAAGCGGCAAACACCGGGGAGCTGTTTTTT CAWSSLQAANTGELFF
- - TRBJ2-3 TRBV7-2 TGTGCCAGCAGCTTAGGTGGGGCTAGCACAGATACGCAGTATTTT CASSLGGASTDTQYF
- - TRBJ1-2 TRBV27 TGTGCCAGCAGTTCCGTAGGGGTTGGCTACACCTTC CASSSVGVGYTF
- - TRBJ2-2 TRBV5-4 TGTGCCAGCAGCTGGAACTCTCGGGGGACCGGGGAGCTGTTTTTT CASSWNSRGTGELFF
- TRBD2 TRBJ2-7 TRBV28 TGTGCCAGCTGCTCACTAGCGGGAGTGTACGAGCAGTACTTC CASCSLAGVYEQYF
- - TRBJ2-7 TRBV19 TGTGCCAGTAGTCCTACAGGACCCCTCGAGCAGTACTTC CASSPTGPLEQYF
- - TRBJ1-1 TRBV2 TGTGCCAGCAGTGAGGCGGGTTCTGAAGCTTTCTTT CASSEAGSEAFF
once - TRBJ2-1 TRBV5-1 TGCGCCAGCAGCTCAGGAACAGGGGGGGCCTACAATGAGCAGTTCTTC CASSSGTGGAYNEQFF
- - TRBJ1-6 TRBV5-1 TGCGCCAGCAGCTTGCCGGGGGTACCACCCCTCCACTTT CASSLPGVPPLHF
- TRBD1 TRBJ1-1 TRBV2 TGTGCCAGGAGTCTTTTATCAGGGGGCCTGACTGAAGCTTTCTTT CARSLLSGGLTEAFF
- - TRBJ2-5 TRBV5-6 TGTGCCAGCAGCTTCCCGGGCCTCGGAGGGACCCAGTACTTC CASSFPGLGGTQYF
- - TRBJ1-1 TRBV30 TGTGCCTCCCGGGGGGGGTACACTGAAGCTTTCTTT CASRGGYTEAFF
- - TRBJ1-2 TRBV6-4 TGTGCCAGCAGTGACTCGTCAGGGTACGGTGGCTACACCTTC CASSDSSGYGGYTF
few - TRBJ2-3 TRBV7-2 TGTGCCAGCAGCCGTTCCCGGGGGCGCACAGATACGCAGTATTTT CASSRSRGRTDTQYF
- - TRBJ2-6 TRBV4-2 TGTGCCAGCAGCGCACAAAGTTCTGGGGCCAACGTCCTGACTTTC CASSAQSSGANVLTF
- TRBD1 TRBJ1-1 TRBV2 TGTGCCAGCAGCGCGACAGGGGGCTCGACTGAAGCTTTCTTT CASSATGGSTEAFF
- TRBD1 TRBJ1-2 TRBV11-2 TGTGCCAGCAGCCGACAGGGTAACTATGGCTACACCTTC CASSRQGNYGYTF
- - TRBJ1-2 TRBV7-9 TGTGCCAGCAGCTTAGCGAAGGCCTCAGGAGGCTACACCTTC CASSLAKASGGYTF
- - TRBJ2-7 TRBV15 TGTGCCACCAGCAGAGATGTGCAGTACGAGCAGTACTTC CATSRDVQYEQYF
- TRBD1 TRBJ1-1 TRBV4-2 TGTGCCAGCAGCCAAGAAATAGGGGGCGAGGACACTGAAGCTTTCTTT CASSQEIGGEDTEAFF
- TRBD2 TRBJ2-1 TRBV11-2 TGTGCCAGCAGCCCCGGACTAGCGGGCACAAACGCCTACAATGAGCAGTTCTTC CASSPGLAGTNAYNEQFF
- TRBD2 TRBJ2-7 TRBV4-1 TGCGCCAGCAGCCAAGACGGGGGGACCTACGAGCAGTACTTC CASSQDGGTYEQYF
- - TRBJ1-5 TRBV5-6 TGTGCCAGCAGCTTGGGACGGGGGGTAGGGCCCCAGCATTTT CASSLGRGVGPQHF
- - TRBJ1-2 TRBV19 TGTGCCAGTAGCCGCTACACCTTC CASSRYTF
- - TRBJ1-3 TRBV11-2 TGTGCCAGCAGCTTAGAAGTTAGGCAGAACACTGGAAACACCATATATTTT CASSLEVRQNTGNTIYF
- - TRBJ2-5 TRBV27 TGTGCCAGCAGTTTACTTTTTGTCGGGGGCGTCCCACAAGAGACCCAGTACTTC CASSLLFVGGVPQETQYF